The clone carrying this TCR beta chain was seen ten or more times. This entry comes from a study of T-cell memory formation after mild COVID-19. Study details: In these data, TCR clusters were largely donor specific.

TCRdb ran MiXCR on the 5' RACE reads and lists one entry per CDR3 protein. The data contain some 62,000 distinct CDR3 sequences, about a tenth of them singletons. The CDR3 sequence is 13 residues long. Trimming removed 0 bases from V and 11 bases from J; junction bases left unmatched: 5. Germline V CDR1 and CDR2: LGHNA, YSLEER. The sequencing sample was made of PBMCs or a T cell subset sorted from them (not recorded which). The chain combines TRBV4-3 with TRBJ2-7, with 9 bases that match TRBD1. This clonotype was obtained from a young man who had mild COVID-19 (a few samples of this study predate the infection). Cell type and time point are not known. The CDR3 sequence: CASSQERQGVKYF. The CDR3 DNA reads as TGCGCCAGCAGCCAAGAAAGACAGGGGGTGAAGTACTTC.